The 10 T cell receptor beta chains presented below share a single source sample, sequenced in a study of lymphopenia after photon versus proton radiotherapy. Clones were sequenced by immunoSEQ multiplex PCR, and TCRdb holds only the in-frame ones, with some missing. The table records fewer than 25,000 clones, around four fifths of them present only once. The input for sequencing was peripheral blood, taken from a patient treated with photon-based radiotherapy. The receptors were sampled from a man aged 35 to 55 with gastric cancer.

The chain joins TRBV6-6 to TRBJ2-7; perhaps TRBD2 as D (6 bases). V was clipped by 7 bases and J by 1 base, with 8 bases between them. The CDR3 is 12 amino acids. Per germline, CDR1 MNHNY and CDR2 SVGAGI (reference sequence). The CDR3 DNA reads TGTGCCAGCAAAAGCGGGTCCTACGAGCAGTACTTC. Protein sequence: CASKSGSYEQYF.

The chain couples TRBV30 to TRBJ1-4; maybe TRBD1 (5 bases). The length of the CDR3 is 12 residues. Germline V gives CDR1 GTSNPN, CDR2 SVGIG (reference sequence). With 5 bases removed from V and 5 bases from J, the gap between germline ends came to 9 bases. The CDR3 DNA reads TGTGCCTGGGGGGGGGACAATGAAAAACTGTTTTTT. Its protein product is CAWGGDNEKLFF. The variable domain in full, with the rest retrieved from reference TRBV30 and TRBJ1-4, is SQTIHQWPATLVQPVGSPLSLECTVEGTSNPNLYWYRQAAGRGLQLLFYSVGIGQISSEVPQNLSASRPQDRQFILSSKKLLLSDSGFYLCAWGGDNEKLFFGSGTQLSVL.

V gene TRBV11-2 combines with J gene TRBJ1-1, with 8 bases matching TRBD1. CDR1 SGHAT and CDR2 FQNNGV come from the germline V gene. The CDR3 sequence is 12 residues long. Trimming removed 5 bases from V and 11 bases from J; junction bases left unmatched: 7. The CDR3 DNA is TGTGCCAGCAGCCCCCAGACAGGGGAGGCTTTCTTT. Protein: CASSPQTGEAFF.

The chain employs TRBV7-6 and TRBJ2-5; 7 nucleotides align to TRBD2. Judging by the DNA end, TRBJ2-7 fits better; the J call may be wrong. Germline V gene sequence: CDR1 SGHVS, CDR2 FNYEAQ. This CDR3 spans 15 amino acids. The CDR3, as DNA: TGTGCCAGCAGCTTGCAGAGGGCGGGGACTAACGAGCAGTACTTC. Translating gives CASSLQRAGTNEQYF.

This chain links TRBV5-4 with TRBJ2-5, with a weak D call TRBD2 (5 bases). The length of the CDR3 is 11 residues. Trimming took 4 bases from V and 5 from J, leaving 6 bases between them. Germline lookup yields CDR1 SGHNT and CDR2 YYREEE (reference sequence). This CDR3 is CASSRGETQYF. In nucleotides, the CDR3 is TGTGCCAGCAGCCGAGGGGAGACCCAGTACTTC.

The gene calls are TRBV7-9 and TRBJ2-7, with 7 bases identical to TRBD1. The CDR3 contains 12 residues. Looked up from germline, CDR1 is SEHNR and CDR2 is FQNEAQ (reference sequence). Losses at the gene ends were 5 bases for V and 6 bases for J; bases not matched to a gene: 4. The CDR3 region is CASSADRAEQYF. The CDR3 nucleotides read TGTGCCAGCAGCGCCGACAGGGCCGAGCAGTACTTC. The full variable domain, its missing parts supplied by reference TRBV7-9 and TRBJ2-7, is DTGVSQNPRHKITKRGQNVTFRCDPISEHNRLYWYRQTLGQGPEFLTYFQNEAQLEKSRLLSDRFSAERPKGSFSTLEIQRTEQGDSAMYLCASSADRAEQYFGPGTRLTVT.

The chain employs TRBV10-3 and TRBJ2-5; tentatively, D is TRBD2 (6 bases). The CDR3 sequence is 19 residues long. Germline assignment: CDR1 ENHRY and CDR2 SYGVKD. The V end was cut by 0 bases, the J end by 7 bases, with 27 bases between. The DNA of the CDR3 is TGTGCCATCAGTGAGTCGAATCCCCTCCTCGGGGGACGAGACGGGACCCAGTACTTC. This codes for CAISESNPLLGGRDGTQYF.

The genes are TRBV4-1 and TRBJ1-1; D possibly corresponds to TRBD1 (5 bases). The V gene's germline CDR1 is MGHRA and CDR2 YSYEKL. The V gene lost 1 base and the J gene lost 1 base, with 16 bases spanning the gap. The CDR3 has 17 residues. The CDR3 sequence: CASSQGGFRRKNTEAFF. The CDR3, as DNA: TGCGCCAGCAGCCAAGGGGGGTTCCGGAGGAAGAACACTGAAGCTTTCTTT.

The chain has TRBV11-1 and TRBJ2-7, with TRBD1 matching 10 bases. The CDR3 covers 15 residues. Germline V gene data show CDR1 as SGHAT and CDR2 as FQDESV (reference sequence). The J segment lost 3 bases and the V segment lost 6 bases, leaving 8 bases of the junction unmatched. CDR3: CASSPRDRGLYEQYF. CDR3 bases: TGTGCCAGCAGTCCCCGGGACAGGGGACTCTACGAGCAGTACTTC.

The V gene is TRBV2, the J gene TRBJ2-5; perhaps TRBD1 as D (5 bases). V shed 1 base and J shed 2 bases, with 5 bases lying between them. This CDR3 region has 13 residues. Germline loops: CDR1 SNHLY, CDR2 FYNNEI. The CDR3 DNA is TGTGCCAGCAGTGAAGAGGGGCAAGAGACCCAGTACTTC. It codes for CASSEEGQETQYF.